This TCR beta chain was recovered during a study of metastatic and nonmetastatic thyroid tumors. Study-wide background: Repertoire comparisons spanned blood and tumor or nodule tissue from malignant and benign thyroid patients.

In the original workflow: Using the CDR3 differences seen across clinicopathological groups, the authors built a distant-metastasis classifier for papillary thyroid cancer, which was meant to discriminate distant-metastatic patients. TCRdb re-called the PCR reads via MiXCR. The V and J calls and clone size come from TCRdb's table, not from the authors' own analysis. The data hold 25,000 to 30,000 clones, with roughly 15% observed a single time. Study-wide points: Patients with malignant thyroid tumors reportedly had significantly higher TCR beta diversity than those with benign nodules, in blood and tumor.

Germline CDR1 reads MNHEY; CDR2 reads SVGEGT. This CDR3 has 13 amino acids. Until they underwent thyroid surgery, no patient had received any treatment. In its sample, this clone was seen a few times. Its antigen is still unknown. The junction does not match germline at one end; this may be a read error. The TCR sequence derives from a male donor with papillary thyroid cancer or a benign thyroid nodule (not recorded which). Some clones in this sample may be carry-over from other donors' samples. V usage is TRBV6-2 or TRBV6-3 and J usage is TRBJ2-2; a possible D gene is TRBD1 (6 bases). Sample: blood. CDR3 amino acids: CVSSRGFAGELFF. The DNA of the CDR3 is TGTGTCAGCAGTAGGGGGTTTGCCGGGGAGCTGTTTTTT.